This TCR beta chain was profiled in a study of cytomegalovirus exposure and HLA in healthy donors. Study as a whole: Genotyping of 398 donors showed that 70% to 90% belonged to the Caucasian-associated ancestry cluster. Regarding the study as a whole: The study designated about 180 TCR beta chains cytomegalovirus-associated. HLA restriction was apparent for most CMV-associated TCR beta chains in a later analysis. Previously analyzed data showed that most TCR beta V segments were productive at a frequency of about 90% or about 30%.

On this clone: Its specificity is unknown.

The germline V gene has CDR1 MDHEN and CDR2 SYDVKM. This CDR3 spans 16 amino acids. The junction had 6 bases not matched to a gene; V was cut back by 5 bases and J by 0 bases. The PCR employed 60 Vbeta primers together with 13 Jbeta primers. Sequencing was performed with immunoSEQ multiplex PCR; in TCRdb, only in-frame clones are kept and a portion is missing. The profile shows 230,000 or so clones, 85% to 95% of them singletons. Sequencing was done on a sample of PBMCs. The chain uses TRBV28 and TRBJ2-3, with 9 bases that match TRBD2. This sequence was found in a girl aged 2 to 9 in good health and CMV-seronegative. The CDR3 region is CASSLQRGASTDTQYF. The CDR3 bases are TGTGCCAGCAGTCTCCAGCGGGGGGCTAGCACAGATACGCAGTATTTT.